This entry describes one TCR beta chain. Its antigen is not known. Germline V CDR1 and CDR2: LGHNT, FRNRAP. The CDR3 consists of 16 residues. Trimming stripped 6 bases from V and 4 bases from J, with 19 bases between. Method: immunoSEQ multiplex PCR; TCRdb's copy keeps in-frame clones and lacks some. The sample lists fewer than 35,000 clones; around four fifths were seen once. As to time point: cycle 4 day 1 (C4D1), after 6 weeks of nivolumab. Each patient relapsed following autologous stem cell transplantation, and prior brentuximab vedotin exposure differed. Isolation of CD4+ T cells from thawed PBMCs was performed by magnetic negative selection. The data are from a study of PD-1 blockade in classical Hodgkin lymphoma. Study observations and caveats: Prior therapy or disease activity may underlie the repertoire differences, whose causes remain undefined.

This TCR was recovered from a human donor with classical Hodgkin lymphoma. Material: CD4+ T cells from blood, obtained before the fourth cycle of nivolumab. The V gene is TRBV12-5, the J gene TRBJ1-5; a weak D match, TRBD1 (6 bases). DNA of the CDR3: TGTGCTAGTGGCCAAACTCCGGGACACAGGAATCAGCCCCAGCATTTT. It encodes CASGQTPGHRNQPQHF. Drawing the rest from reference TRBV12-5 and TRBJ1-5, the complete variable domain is DARVTQTPRHKVTEMGQEVTMRCQPILGHNTVFWYRQTMMQGLELLAYFRNRAPLDDSGMPKDRFSAEMPDATLATLKIQPSEPRDSAVYFCASGQTPGHRNQPQHFGDGTRLSIL.